This is a list of T cell receptor beta chains from one sample in a study of identical twins. One entry per CDR3 protein, called by TCRdb with MiXCR from the 5' RACE reads. This sample has 400,000 to 650,000 distinct CDR3 sequences, with less than 25% found just once. The same sample was also used in a study of T cells expressing NK-cell markers.

The material sequenced was CD4+ T cells sorted from blood. All receptors derive from a woman aged 18-29 years in good health. Each CDR3 is given with its conserved first and last residue. D genes are given only for firm matches. Only part of the rows carry a size: once, few, many, or a class if the clone is expanded.

abundance,d_gene,v_gene,j_gene,CDR3nt,CDR3aa
NA,TRBD1,TRBV13,TRBJ2-7,TGTGCCAGCAGCCAGCTACCGGGACAGGGGGGATACGAGCAGTACTTC,CASSQLPGQGGYEQYF
few,NA,TRBV7-9,TRBJ2-7,TGTGCCAGCAGCCCAGCCCCCGGGCTCAACTACGAGCAGTACTTC,CASSPAPGLNYEQYF
NA,NA,TRBV20-1,TRBJ2-3,TGCAGTGCTAGAGATCCGGGCCCTAGGAGAGATACGCAGTATTTT,CSARDPGPRRDTQYF
few,TRBD1,TRBV12-3/TRBV12-4,TRBJ2-7,TGTGCCAGCAGTACCTATGACCGGGACAGGGACGAGCAGTACTTC,CASSTYDRDRDEQYF
NA,NA,TRBV25-1,TRBJ2-3,TGTGCCAGCAGTGCCGAGCGCACCCGAGGCTGTGTGCAGTATTTT,CASSAERTRGCVQYF
many,NA,TRBV15,TRBJ1-2,TGTGCCACCAGCAGAGGGGCAGGAGCCTATGGCTACACCTTC,CATSRGAGAYGYTF
few,NA,TRBV20-1,TRBJ1-2,TGCAGTGCTTCCGACCGCCTCAGGGGCGGCTACACCTTC,CSASDRLRGGYTF
NA,NA,TRBV20-1,TRBJ2-3,TGCAGTGCCCCAGGACAGAGCACAGATACGCAGTATTTT,CSAPGQSTDTQYF
NA,NA,TRBV12-5,TRBJ2-3,TGTGCTAGTGGTTTGGAGCCTAGGGGTACGCAGTATTTT,CASGLEPRGTQYF
NA,TRBD1,TRBV7-2,TRBJ2-2,TGTGCCAGCAGCTTATTTGCAGGGGGCGACACCGGGGAGCTGTTTTTT,CASSLFAGGDTGELFF
NA,TRBD1,TRBV20-1,TRBJ2-5,TGCAGTGCTAGAGGGGGGGACAGGGGGATTCAAGAGACCCAGTACTTC,CSARGGDRGIQETQYF
NA,NA,TRBV6-1,TRBJ2-5,TGTGCCAGCAGTACACCCCAGAAGCAGGAGACCCAGTACTTC,CASSTPQKQETQYF
few,NA,TRBV19,TRBJ1-5,TGTGCCAGTACCGGATTACAGGATCAGCCCCAGCATTTT,CASTGLQDQPQHF
once,TRBD2,TRBV25-1,TRBJ2-2,TGTGCCAGCAGTGGGCAGCCGGGACTAGCGGGGTCCGGGGAGCTGTTTTTT,CASSGQPGLAGSGELFF
few,NA,TRBV12-3/TRBV12-4,TRBJ1-6,TGTGCCAGCAGTGTCGGACAGACCAATAATTCACCCCTCCACTTT,CASSVGQTNNSPLHF
few,NA,TRBV10-1,TRBJ2-1,TGCGCCAGCAGGCCTTTTAGCGGTTCAAATGAGCAGTTCTTC,CASRPFSGSNEQFF
many,NA,TRBV12-3/TRBV12-4,TRBJ2-7,TGTGCCAGCAGTCTGACAGGTACCTACGAGCAGTACTTC,CASSLTGTYEQYF
few,TRBD2,TRBV12-3/TRBV12-4,TRBJ2-2,TGTGCCAGCAGTTGGCTAGCGGGAGGGCATCGGGAGCTGTTTTTT,CASSWLAGGHRELFF
few,NA,TRBV5-6,TRBJ1-2,TGTGCCAGCAGCCAGGGACCCGAGGGAAGAAATGGCTACACCTTC,CASSQGPEGRNGYTF
many,NA,TRBV5-1,TRBJ2-6,TGCGCCAGCAGCAAAGGGGCCTCTGGGGCCAACGTCCTGACTTTC,CASSKGASGANVLTF
many,TRBD2,TRBV9,TRBJ2-3,TGTGCCAGCAGCGTAGAACTAGCGGGCCCCACAGATACGCAGTATTTT,CASSVELAGPTDTQYF
NA,NA,TRBV6-4,TRBJ2-1,TGTGCCAGCAGTCTGCAACCCCAGGTTGACAATGAGCAGTTCTTC,CASSLQPQVDNEQFF
NA,NA,TRBV5-1,TRBJ2-7,TGCGCCAGCAGCGGGTCTAGGAGCGGCTACGAGCAGTACTTC,CASSGSRSGYEQYF
NA,NA,TRBV2,TRBJ1-1,TGTGCCAGCAGGGCCGCGGTCGGAGGGTGGGGCACTGAAGCTTTCTTT,CASRAAVGGWGTEAFF
NA,NA,TRBV5-1,TRBJ2-3,TGCGCCAGCAGCTCGATCCCACCGGGACTTAGGCTCACAGATACGCAGTATTTT,CASSSIPPGLRLTDTQYF
NA,NA,TRBV20-1,TRBJ2-2,TGCAGTGCTATAGGGGCGGCGAGCACCGGGGAGCTGTTTTTT,CSAIGAASTGELFF
many,TRBD2,TRBV3-1,TRBJ2-7,TGTGCCAGCAGCTTACGACTAGCGGAGACCTACGAGCAGTACTTC,CASSLRLAETYEQYF
NA,TRBD2,TRBV20-1,TRBJ2-3,TGCAGTGCTGGGGGGGAGGGCCTAACAGATACGCAGTATTTT,CSAGGEGLTDTQYF
few,NA,TRBV9,TRBJ2-1,TGTGCCAGCAGCCCCTCAGGGGCGGGGGTGGGTGAGCAGTTCTTC,CASSPSGAGVGEQFF
NA,TRBD1,TRBV3-1,TRBJ2-1,TGTGCCTGCAGCCAAGCCCTAACACAGGGGACTGAGCAGTTCTTC,CACSQALTQGTEQFF
NA,NA,TRBV5-1,TRBJ2-7,TGCGCCAGCAGTCGGGCATGGGATTCTTACTCTACCTACGAGCAGTACTTC,CASSRAWDSYSTYEQYF
few,TRBD1,TRBV12-3/TRBV12-4,TRBJ1-3,TGTGCCAGCAGTTTATCAGGGGGCTCTGGAAACACCATATATTTT,CASSLSGGSGNTIYF
NA,TRBD1,TRBV12-3/TRBV12-4,TRBJ1-6,TGTGCCAGCATCAAACGGGGGACAGGGGGTTCACCCCTCCACTTT,CASIKRGTGGSPLHF
few,NA,TRBV7-6,TRBJ2-3,TGTGCCAGCAGCTTAATGGGAATCACAGATACGCAGTATTTT,CASSLMGITDTQYF
NA,TRBD2,TRBV20-1,TRBJ2-7,TGCAGCCCCCGAGCCGGGACTAGCGCATACGAGCAGTACTTC,CSPRAGTSAYEQYF
NA,NA,TRBV10-3,TRBJ2-1,TGTGCCATCAGCCCCGACCACCGGCCCTACAATGAGCAGTTCTTC,CAISPDHRPYNEQFF
many,NA,TRBV12-3/TRBV12-4,TRBJ1-5,TGTGCCAGCAGTTTCGCCGAGCAGCCCCAGCATTTT,CASSFAEQPQHF
few,NA,TRBV20-1,TRBJ1-4,TGCAGTGCGGCTCAGGGATCGACTAATGAAAAACTGTTTTTT,CSAAQGSTNEKLFF
NA,TRBD1,TRBV12-3/TRBV12-4,TRBJ2-2,TGTGCCAGCAGTTTAACGGGACAGGGGCAAGGCGGGGAGCTGTTTTTT,CASSLTGQGQGGELFF
NA,TRBD1,TRBV29-1,TRBJ1-4,TGCAGCGTTGTTAGGACAGGGTCCGAAAAACTGTTTTTT,CSVVRTGSEKLFF